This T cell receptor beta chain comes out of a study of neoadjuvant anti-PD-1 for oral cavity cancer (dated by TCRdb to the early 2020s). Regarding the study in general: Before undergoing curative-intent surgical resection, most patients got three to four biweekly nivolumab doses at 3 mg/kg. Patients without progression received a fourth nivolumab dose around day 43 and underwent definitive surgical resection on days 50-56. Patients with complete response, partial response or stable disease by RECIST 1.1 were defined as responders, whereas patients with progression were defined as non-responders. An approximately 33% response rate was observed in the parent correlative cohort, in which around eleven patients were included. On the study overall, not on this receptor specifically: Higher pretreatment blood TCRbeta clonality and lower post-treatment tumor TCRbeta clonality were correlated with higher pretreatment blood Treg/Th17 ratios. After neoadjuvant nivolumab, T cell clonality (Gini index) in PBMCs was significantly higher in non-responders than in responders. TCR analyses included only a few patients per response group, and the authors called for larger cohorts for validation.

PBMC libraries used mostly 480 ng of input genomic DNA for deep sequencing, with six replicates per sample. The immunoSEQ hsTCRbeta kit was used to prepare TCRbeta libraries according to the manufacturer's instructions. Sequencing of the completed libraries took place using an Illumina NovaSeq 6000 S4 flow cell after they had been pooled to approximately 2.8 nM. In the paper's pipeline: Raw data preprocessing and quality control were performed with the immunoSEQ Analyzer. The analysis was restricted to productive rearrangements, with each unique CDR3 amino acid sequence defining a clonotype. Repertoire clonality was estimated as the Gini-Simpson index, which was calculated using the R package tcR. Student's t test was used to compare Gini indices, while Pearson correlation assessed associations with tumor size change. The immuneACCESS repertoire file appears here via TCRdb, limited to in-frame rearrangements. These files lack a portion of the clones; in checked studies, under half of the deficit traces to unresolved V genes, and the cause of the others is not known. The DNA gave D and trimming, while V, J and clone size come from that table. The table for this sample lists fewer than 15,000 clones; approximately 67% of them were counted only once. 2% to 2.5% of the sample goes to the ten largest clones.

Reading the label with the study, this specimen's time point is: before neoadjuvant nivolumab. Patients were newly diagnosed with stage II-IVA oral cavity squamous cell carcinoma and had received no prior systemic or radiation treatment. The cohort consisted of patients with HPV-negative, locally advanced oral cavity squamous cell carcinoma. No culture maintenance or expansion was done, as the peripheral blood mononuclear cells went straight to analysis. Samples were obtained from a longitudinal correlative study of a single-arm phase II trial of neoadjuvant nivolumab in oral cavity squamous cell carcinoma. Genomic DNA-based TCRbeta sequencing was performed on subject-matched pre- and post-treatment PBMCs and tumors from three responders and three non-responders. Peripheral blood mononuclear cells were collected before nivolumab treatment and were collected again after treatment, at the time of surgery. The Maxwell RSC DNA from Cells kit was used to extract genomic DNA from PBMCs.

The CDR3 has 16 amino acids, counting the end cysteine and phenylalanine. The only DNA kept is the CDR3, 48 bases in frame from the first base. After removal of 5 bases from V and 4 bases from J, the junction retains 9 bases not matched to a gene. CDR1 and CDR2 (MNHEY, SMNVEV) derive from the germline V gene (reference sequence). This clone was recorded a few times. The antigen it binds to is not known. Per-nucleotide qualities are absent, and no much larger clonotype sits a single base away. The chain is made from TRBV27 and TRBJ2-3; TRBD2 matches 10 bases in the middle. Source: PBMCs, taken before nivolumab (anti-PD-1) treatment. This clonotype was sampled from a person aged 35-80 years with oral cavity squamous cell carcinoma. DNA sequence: TGTGCCAGCAGTCAAGCTAGCGGGGGCGGCGCAGATACGCAGTATTTT. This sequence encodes CASSQASGGGADTQYF.